The 10 T cell receptor beta chains presented below share a single source sample, sequenced in a study of blood T cell repertoires in COVID-19. The table came from immunoSEQ multiplex PCR; TCRdb's copy has only in-frame clones and leaves some out. The sample yields some 270,000 clones, 85% to 90% seen once. Sample: PBMCs or T cells enriched from blood (not recorded which). The origin of the receptors is a woman aged 60 to 75 who had recovered from COVID-19.

The V gene is TRBV6-6, the J gene TRBJ2-7, with 9 bases that match TRBD1. The CDR3 extends over 16 amino acids. After removal of 6 bases from V and 1 base from J, the junction contained 10 bases not matched to a gene. Looked up from germline, CDR1 is MNHNY and CDR2 is SVGAGI (reference sequence). Here the CDR3 reads CASRDRGRFLSYEQYF. The CDR3 DNA follows: TGTGCCAGCAGAGACAGGGGGAGGTTCCTTTCCTACGAGCAGTACTTC.

The genes are TRBV3-1 (or the pseudogene TRBV3-2) and TRBJ1-4; D remains unclear. There are 16 residues in the CDR3. Between the trimmed V and J ends, which lost 0 bases and 0 bases, there was a span of 8 bases. Germline CDR1 and CDR2: LGHDT and YNNKEL (reference sequence). CDR3: CASSQDLSATNEKLFF. CDR3 nucleotides: TGTGCCAGCAGCCAAGATCTGTCAGCAACTAATGAAAAACTGTTTTTT.

The gene calls are TRBV5-1 and TRBJ2-5; TRBD2 agrees at 11 bases. With 4 bases clipped from V and 5 bases from J, the junction kept 7 bases outside the gene matches. Germline loops: CDR1 SGHRS, CDR2 YFSETQ. The CDR3 has 15 residues. The CDR3 here is CASSPIAGGPETQYF. The CDR3 DNA is TGCGCCAGCAGCCCAATAGCGGGGGGGCCGGAGACCCAGTACTTC.

This clone was seen only once. The rearrangement links TRBV3-1 (or the pseudogene TRBV3-2) to TRBJ2-7; TRBD2 agrees at 10 bases. V gave up 4 bases and J gave up 0 bases; unmatched junction bases: 6. From germline, CDR1 is LGHDT and CDR2 YNNKEL (reference sequence). This CDR3 is 16 amino acids long. CDR3 protein: CASSPPPSGSSYEQYF. The CDR3 DNA sequence: TGTGCCAGCAGCCCGCCCCCTAGCGGGAGCTCCTACGAGCAGTACTTC.

This chain joins TRBV7-6 and TRBJ1-4; D ambiguous. The length of the CDR3 is 12 residues. V was shortened by 1 base and J by 11 bases, with 8 bases between the two germline ends. The germline gives CDR1 SGHVS, CDR2 FNYEAQ. CDR3 bases: TGTGCCAGCAGCTTAGGGTCGGGGAAACTGTTTTTT. Amino acids: CASSLGSGKLFF.

The chain is built from TRBV7-9 and TRBJ2-2, with 9 positions matching TRBD2. This CDR3 is 15 amino acids long. Trimming took 5 bases from V and 5 from J; bases not matched to a gene: 6. CDR1 SEHNR and CDR2 FQNEAQ come from the germline V gene (reference sequence). The CDR3 reads CASSLRAGGTGELFF. The CDR3 DNA follows: TGTGCCAGCAGCCTCAGAGCGGGGGGAACCGGGGAGCTGTTTTTT.

The chain combines TRBV7-9 with TRBJ2-7; the match to TRBD1 covers 9 bases. Trimming removed 3 bases from V and 7 bases from J; junction bases left unmatched: 4. The CDR3 has 13 residues. Germline assignment: CDR1 SEHNR and CDR2 FQNEAQ (reference sequence). The CDR3 protein is CASSLQTGGEQYF. CDR3 DNA sequence: TGTGCCAGCAGCTTGCAGACAGGGGGTGAGCAGTACTTC.

The gene calls are TRBV4-2 and TRBJ1-2; D is uncertain. V was trimmed by 0 bases and J by 0 bases, leaving 5 bases between them. Germline V lookup: CDR1 LGHNA, CDR2 YNFKEQ. The CDR3 consists of 14 residues. CDR3 residues: CASSQEQSNYGYTF. CDR3 bases: TGTGCCAGCAGCCAAGAACAGTCTAACTATGGCTACACCTTC.

The rearrangement links TRBV7-9 to TRBJ1-5; unclear D gene. Trimming removed 3 bases from V and 5 bases from J, with 8 bases in between. The germline V gene encodes CDR1 SEHNR and CDR2 FQNEAQ (reference sequence). The CDR3 contains 13 residues. CDR3 sequence (DNA): TGTGCCAGCAGCTTTGGAGACTATCAGCCCCAGCATTTT. Translated: CASSFGDYQPQHF.

The chain has TRBV10-3 and TRBJ1-2, with a tentative D call TRBD1 (5 bases). Germline values: CDR1 ENHRY, CDR2 SYGVKD. The CDR3 totals 14 residues. Trimming pared 3 bases from V and 8 bases from J, leaving 16 bases between. The CDR3 reads CAISDFSRRAGYTF. In DNA form, the CDR3 reads TGTGCCATCAGTGACTTTAGCCGCAGGGCCGGCTACACCTTC.